These T cell receptor beta chains were read from a single sample in a study of CD8 T cells in Susac syndrome. TCRdb independently ran MiXCR on the immunoSEQ multiplex PCR reads; one entry per CDR3 protein. The table lists more than 150,000 distinct CDR3 sequences, about 91% of them singletons. Sequenced material: CD4+ T cells from PBMCs. Every receptor here comes from a human donor in good health. CDR3s include the opening cysteine and the closing phenylalanine or tryptophan. The order of the fields is CDR3 protein, CDR3 DNA, J gene, clone size, D gene, CDR3 length, V gene. A D gene is named only where the DNA matches it firmly. Some rows have no size entry. The others give once, few or many, or a class for an expanded clone.

CATSRDRDGSYEQYF	TGTGCCACCAGCAGAGATCGGGATGGTTCCTACGAGCAGTACTTC	TRBJ2-7	-	-	15	TRBV15
CASSVQDWNYGYTF	TGTGCCAGCAGCGTTCAAGACTGGAACTATGGCTACACCTTC	TRBJ1-2	once	-	14	TRBV7-2
CASTQLQGWSNQPQHF	TGCGCCAGCACTCAGTTACAGGGGTGGAGCAATCAGCCCCAGCATTTT	TRBJ1-5	-	TRBD1	16	TRBV23-1
CASSLGTSGSGELFF	TGCGCCAGCAGCTTAGGGACTAGCGGCAGCGGGGAGCTGTTTTTT	TRBJ2-2	-	TRBD2	15	TRBV5-1
CSASPGRELHEQYF	TGCAGTGCTTCCCCGGGACGAGAGCTCCACGAGCAGTACTTC	TRBJ2-7	few	-	14	TRBV20-1
CASSFSGNSYEQYF	TGTGCCAGCAGTTTCAGCGGGAACTCCTACGAGCAGTACTTC	TRBJ2-7	few	TRBD2	14	TRBV6-6
CASSVGSRGDTEAFF	TGTGCCAGCAGCGTAGGTAGCAGGGGCGACACTGAAGCTTTCTTT	TRBJ1-1	-	-	15	TRBV9
CASSSRGNTIYF	TGTGCCAGCAGCTCCCGCGGGAACACCATATATTTT	TRBJ1-3	-	-	12	TRBV5-4
CACHPLSGSGANVLTF	TGTGCCTGCCACCCGCTTTCTGGCTCTGGGGCCAACGTCCTGACTTTC	TRBJ2-6	-	-	16	TRBV30
CASRPSGGQGTQYF	TGTGCCAGCAGACCTAGCGGGGGACAGGGGACCCAGTACTTC	TRBJ2-5	-	-	14	TRBV6-6
CASSQSYTGNYGYTF	TGTGCCAGCAGCCAGTCTTATACAGGGAACTATGGCTACACCTTC	TRBJ1-2	once	-	15	TRBV3-1
CASSLELAPALANEQFF	TGCGCCAGCAGCTTGGAACTAGCGCCCGCCCTGGCCAATGAGCAGTTCTTC	TRBJ2-1	-	TRBD2	17	TRBV5-1
CASSLMGGSEQYF	TGTGCCAGCAGCTTGATGGGGGGCTCCGAGCAGTACTTC	TRBJ2-7	once	-	13	TRBV5-6